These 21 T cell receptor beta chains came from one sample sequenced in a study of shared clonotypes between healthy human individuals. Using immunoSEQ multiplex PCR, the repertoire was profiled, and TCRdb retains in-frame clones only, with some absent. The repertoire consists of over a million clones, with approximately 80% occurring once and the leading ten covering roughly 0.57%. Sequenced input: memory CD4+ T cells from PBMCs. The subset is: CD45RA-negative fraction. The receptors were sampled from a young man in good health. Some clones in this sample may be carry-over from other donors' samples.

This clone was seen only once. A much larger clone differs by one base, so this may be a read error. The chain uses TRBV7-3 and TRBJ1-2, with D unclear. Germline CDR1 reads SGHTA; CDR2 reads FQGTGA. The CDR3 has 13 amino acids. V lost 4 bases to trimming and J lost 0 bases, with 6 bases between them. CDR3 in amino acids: CASSSTANYGYTF. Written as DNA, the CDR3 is TGTGCCAGCAGCTCGACTGCTAACTATGGCTACACCTTC.

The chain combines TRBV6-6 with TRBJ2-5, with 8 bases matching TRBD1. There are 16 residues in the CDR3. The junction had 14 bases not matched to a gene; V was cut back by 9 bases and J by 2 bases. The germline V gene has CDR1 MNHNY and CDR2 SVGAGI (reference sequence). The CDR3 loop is CASKRTGQEPQETQYF. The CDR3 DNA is TGTGCCAGTAAGAGAACGGGACAGGAGCCACAAGAGACCCAGTACTTC.

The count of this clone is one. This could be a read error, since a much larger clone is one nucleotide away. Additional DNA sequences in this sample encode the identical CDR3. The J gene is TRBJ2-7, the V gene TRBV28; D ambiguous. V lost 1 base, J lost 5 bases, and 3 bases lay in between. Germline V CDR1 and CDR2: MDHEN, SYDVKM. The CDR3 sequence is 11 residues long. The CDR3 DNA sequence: TGTGCCAGCAGTTTATCGGACGAGCAGTACTTC. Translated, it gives CASSLSDEQYF. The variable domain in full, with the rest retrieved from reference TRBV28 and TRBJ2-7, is DVKVTQSSRYLVKRTGEKVFLECVQDMDHENMFWYRQDPGLGLRLIYFSYDVKMKEKGDIPEGYSVSREKKERFSLILESASTNQTSMYLCASSLSDEQYFGPGTRLTVT.

The CDR3 loop is CASSWTGGTEAFF. The DNA for the CDR3 is TGTGCCAGCAGCTGGACAGGGGGCACTGAAGCTTTCTTT. The gene calls are TRBV7-2 and TRBJ1-1; TRBD1 matches at 10 bases. V shed 4 bases, J shed 4 bases, and the junction held 0 bases outside the gene matches. Germline loops: CDR1 SGHTA, CDR2 FQGNSA. The CDR3 totals 13 residues.

CDR3: CASSQDGRGDEQYF. Written as DNA, the CDR3 is TGTGCCAGCAGCCAAGACGGGAGGGGTGATGAGCAGTACTTC. This chain connects TRBV4-2 to TRBJ2-7; 8 nucleotides align to TRBD2. The CDR3 consists of 14 residues. The V segment lost 0 bases and the J segment 7 bases; nucleotides outside the gene matches: 5. Germline CDR1 is LGHNA and CDR2 is YNFKEQ.

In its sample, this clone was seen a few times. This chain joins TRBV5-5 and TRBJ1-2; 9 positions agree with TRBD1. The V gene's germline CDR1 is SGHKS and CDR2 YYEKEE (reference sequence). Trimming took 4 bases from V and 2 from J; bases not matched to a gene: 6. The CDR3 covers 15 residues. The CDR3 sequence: CASSIQGAFNYGYTF. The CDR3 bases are TGTGCCAGCAGCATACAGGGGGCGTTCAACTATGGCTACACCTTC.

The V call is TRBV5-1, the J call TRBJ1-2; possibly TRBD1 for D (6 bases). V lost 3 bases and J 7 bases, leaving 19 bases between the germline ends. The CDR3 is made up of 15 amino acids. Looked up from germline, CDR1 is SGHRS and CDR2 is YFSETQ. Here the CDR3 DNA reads TGCGCCAGCAGCTACCGTTGGGGGGCAATTTCTGGCTACACCTTC. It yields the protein CASSYRWGAISGYTF.

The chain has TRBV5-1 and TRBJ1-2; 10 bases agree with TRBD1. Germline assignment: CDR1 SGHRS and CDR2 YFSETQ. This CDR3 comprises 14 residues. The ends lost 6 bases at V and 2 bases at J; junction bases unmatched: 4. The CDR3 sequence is CASKGGQGNYGYTF. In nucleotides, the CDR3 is TGCGCCAGCAAGGGGGGACAGGGGAACTATGGCTACACCTTC.

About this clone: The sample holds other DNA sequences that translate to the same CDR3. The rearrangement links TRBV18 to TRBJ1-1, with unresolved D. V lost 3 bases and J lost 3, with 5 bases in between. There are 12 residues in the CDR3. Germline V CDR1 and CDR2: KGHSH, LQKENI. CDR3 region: CASSPRDTEAFF. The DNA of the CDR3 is TGTGCCAGCTCACCGAGAGACACTGAAGCTTTCTTT.

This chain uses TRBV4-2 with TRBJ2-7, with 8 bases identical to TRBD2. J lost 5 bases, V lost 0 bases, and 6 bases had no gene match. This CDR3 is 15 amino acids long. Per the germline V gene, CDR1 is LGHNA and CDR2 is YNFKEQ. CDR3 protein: CASSQDIGRAHEQYF. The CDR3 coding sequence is TGTGCCAGCAGCCAAGATATCGGGAGGGCCCACGAGCAGTACTTC.

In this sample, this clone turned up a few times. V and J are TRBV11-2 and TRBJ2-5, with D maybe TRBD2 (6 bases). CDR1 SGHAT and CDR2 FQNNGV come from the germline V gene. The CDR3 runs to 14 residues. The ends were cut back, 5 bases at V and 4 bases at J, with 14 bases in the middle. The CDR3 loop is CASSNRRGLETQYF. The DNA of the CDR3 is TGTGCCAGCAGCAACCGGCGGGGTCTAGAGACCCAGTACTTC.

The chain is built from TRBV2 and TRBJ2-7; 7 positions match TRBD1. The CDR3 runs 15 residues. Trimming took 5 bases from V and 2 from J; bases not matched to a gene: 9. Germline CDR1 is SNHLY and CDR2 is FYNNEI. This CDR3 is CASSMRTGTAYEQYF. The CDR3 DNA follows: TGTGCCAGCAGTATGCGGACCGGGACAGCCTACGAGCAGTACTTC.

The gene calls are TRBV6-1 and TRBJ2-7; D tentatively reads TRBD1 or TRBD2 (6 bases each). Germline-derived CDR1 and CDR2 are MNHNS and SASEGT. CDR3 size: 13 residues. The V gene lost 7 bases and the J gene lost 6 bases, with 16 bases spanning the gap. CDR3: CASMALRGREQYF. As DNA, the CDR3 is TGTGCCAGCATGGCCTTACGGGGGCGCGAGCAGTACTTC.

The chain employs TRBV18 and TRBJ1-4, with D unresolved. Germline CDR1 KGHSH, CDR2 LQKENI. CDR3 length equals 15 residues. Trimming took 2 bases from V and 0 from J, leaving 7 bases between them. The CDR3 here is CASSPDVATNEKLFF. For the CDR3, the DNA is TGTGCCAGCTCACCAGATGTCGCAACTAATGAAAAACTGTTTTTT.

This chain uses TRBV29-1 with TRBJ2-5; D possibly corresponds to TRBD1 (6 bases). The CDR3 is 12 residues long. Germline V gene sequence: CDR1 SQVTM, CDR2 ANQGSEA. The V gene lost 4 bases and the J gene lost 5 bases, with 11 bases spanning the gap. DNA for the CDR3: TGCAGCGTTGGGGGGCGCGGGGAGACCCAGTACTTC. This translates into CSVGGRGETQYF.

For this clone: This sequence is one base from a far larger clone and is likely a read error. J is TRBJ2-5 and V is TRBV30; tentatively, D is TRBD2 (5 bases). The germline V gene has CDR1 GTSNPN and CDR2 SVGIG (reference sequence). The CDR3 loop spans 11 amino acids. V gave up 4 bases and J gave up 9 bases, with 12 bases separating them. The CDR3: CAWNDAEAQYF. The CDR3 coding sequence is TGTGCCTGGAACGACGCGGAGGCCCAGTACTTC.

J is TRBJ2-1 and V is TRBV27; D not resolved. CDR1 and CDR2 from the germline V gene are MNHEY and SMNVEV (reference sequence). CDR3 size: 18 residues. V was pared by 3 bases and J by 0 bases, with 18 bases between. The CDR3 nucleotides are TGTGCCAGCAGTTTCCATCTCCGTACTCCGACCTCCTACAATGAGCAGTTCTTC. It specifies CASSFHLRTPTSYNEQFF.

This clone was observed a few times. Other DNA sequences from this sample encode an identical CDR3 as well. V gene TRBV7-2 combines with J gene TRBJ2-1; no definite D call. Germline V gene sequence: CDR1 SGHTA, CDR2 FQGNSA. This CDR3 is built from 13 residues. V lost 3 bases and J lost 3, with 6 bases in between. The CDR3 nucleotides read TGTGCCAGCAGCTTGAACAGCTACAATGAGCAGTTCTTC. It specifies CASSLNSYNEQFF. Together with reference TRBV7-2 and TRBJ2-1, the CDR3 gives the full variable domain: GAGVSQSPSNKVTEKGKDVELRCDPISGHTALYWYRQSLGQGLEFLIYFQGNSAPDKSGLPSDRFSAERTGGSVSTLTIQRTQQEDSAVYLCASSLNSYNEQFFGPGTRLTVL.

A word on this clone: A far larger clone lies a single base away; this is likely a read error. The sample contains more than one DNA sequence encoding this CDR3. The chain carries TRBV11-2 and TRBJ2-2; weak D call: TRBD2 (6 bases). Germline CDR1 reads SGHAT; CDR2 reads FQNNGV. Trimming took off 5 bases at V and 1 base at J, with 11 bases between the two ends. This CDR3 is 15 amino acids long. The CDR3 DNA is TGTGCCAGCAGCCCCTTGGGGGGGAACACCGGGGAGCTGTTTTTT. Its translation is CASSPLGGNTGELFF.

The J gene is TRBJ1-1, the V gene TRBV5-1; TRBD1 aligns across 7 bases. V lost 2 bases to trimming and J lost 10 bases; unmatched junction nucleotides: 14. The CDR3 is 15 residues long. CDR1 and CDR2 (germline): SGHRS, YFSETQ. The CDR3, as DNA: TGCGCCAGCAGCTTATCAACAGGGGCCGGATTTTTAGCTTTCTTT. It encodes CASSLSTGAGFLAFF.

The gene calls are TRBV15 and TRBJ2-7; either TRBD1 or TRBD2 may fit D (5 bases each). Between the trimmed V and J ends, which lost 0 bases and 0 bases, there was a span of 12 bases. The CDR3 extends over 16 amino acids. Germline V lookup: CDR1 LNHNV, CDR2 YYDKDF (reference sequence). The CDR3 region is CATSRDGGRLSYEQYF. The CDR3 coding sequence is TGTGCCACCAGCAGAGATGGGGGACGGCTCTCCTACGAGCAGTACTTC. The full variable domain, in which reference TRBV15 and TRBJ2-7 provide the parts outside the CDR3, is DAMVIQNPRYQVTQFGKPVTLSCSQTLNHNVMYWYQQKSSQAPKLLFHYYDKDFNNEADTPDNFQSRRPNTSFCFLDIRSPGLGDTAMYLCATSRDGGRLSYEQYFGPGTRLTVT.